The rows below give T cell receptor beta chains drawn from one sample of a study of cytotoxic CD8 clonotypes in ibrutinib-treated CLL. The method was immunoSEQ multiplex PCR; TCRdb's version includes in-frame clones alone and lacks a portion of them. The top ten hold roughly a tenth of the sample, which has some 140,000 clones, 85% to 95% seen once. The sample was PBMCs, taken after 12 months of ibrutinib treatment. These receptors were obtained from a human donor with chronic lymphocytic leukemia. Both conserved end residues are part of each CDR3. A D gene is named only where the DNA matches it firmly. Only some rows state a clone size, as once, few, many or a class for expanded clones.

size,length,J,D,V,CDR3,DNA
.,11,TRBJ2-1,.,TRBV25-1,CASRRYNEQFF,TGTGCCAGTAGACGATACAATGAGCAGTTCTTC
.,14,TRBJ2-7,TRBD1,TRBV4-1,CASSQADRVYEQYF,TGCGCCAGCAGCCAAGCGGACAGGGTCTACGAGCAGTACTTC
.,13,TRBJ1-5,.,TRBV10-3,CAITGGENQPQHF,TGTGCCATCACTGGGGGTGAGAATCAGCCCCAGCATTTT
.,14,TRBJ2-3,TRBD1,TRBV6-6,CASRATGGADTQYF,TGTGCCAGCAGGGCCACAGGGGGCGCAGATACGCAGTATTTT
.,15,TRBJ2-3,TRBD1,TRBV18,CASSPPETGADTQYF,TGTGCCAGCTCACCACCTGAGACAGGGGCAGATACGCAGTATTTT
.,10,TRBJ1-1,.,TRBV29-1,CSVSIAEAFF,TGCAGCGTTTCCATCGCTGAAGCTTTCTTT
.,15,TRBJ2-3,TRBD2,TRBV6-5,CASTSRGGNTDTQYF,TGTGCCAGCACCTCCCGGGGGGGCAATACAGATACGCAGTATTTT
.,14,TRBJ2-7,.,TRBV6-5,CASSYTWGSYEQYF,TGTGCCAGCAGTTACACTTGGGGTAGTTACGAGCAGTACTTC
.,12,TRBJ2-7,.,TRBV19,CASRGVMYEQYF,TGTGCCAGTCGAGGAGTTATGTACGAGCAGTACTTC
.,13,TRBJ1-2,.,TRBV30,CAYQKLSVYGYTF,TGTGCCTATCAGAAACTGTCAGTCTATGGCTACACCTTC
.,14,TRBJ1-5,TRBD1,TRBV28,CASHPDRANQPQHF,TGTGCCAGCCATCCTGACAGGGCGAATCAGCCCCAGCATTTT
.,13,TRBJ1-5,.,TRBV2,CASREQIRQPQHF,TGTGCCAGCAGGGAGCAGATCAGACAGCCCCAGCATTTT
.,15,TRBJ2-7,.,TRBV4-1,CASSQDLGSSYEQYF,TGCGCCAGCAGCCAAGATCTCGGGAGCTCCTACGAGCAGTACTTC
.,15,TRBJ1-4,.,TRBV2,CASRQRLQTGEKLFF,TGTGCCAGCAGGCAGAGACTGCAAACTGGGGAAAAACTGTTTTTT
.,14,TRBJ1-4,.,TRBV25-1,CASSEKIAPEKLFF,TGTGCCAGCAGTGAAAAAATTGCCCCTGAAAAACTGTTTTTT
.,16,TRBJ2-2,TRBD1,TRBV27,CASSFNRGRGTGELFF,TGTGCCAGCAGTTTCAACAGGGGGCGCGGAACCGGGGAGCTGTTTTTT
.,14,TRBJ1-5,.,TRBV15,CATRRGGNNQPQHF,TGTGCCACCAGGAGGGGGGGAAATAATCAGCCCCAGCATTTT
.,14,TRBJ1-2,.,TRBV19,CASFSGWGNYGYTF,TGTGCCAGTTTCTCCGGTTGGGGGAACTATGGCTACACCTTC
.,17,TRBJ2-7,.,TRBV7-2,CASSFRPSGTSSYEQYF,TGTGCCAGCAGCTTTCGACCCAGCGGAACAAGCTCCTACGAGCAGTACTTC
.,13,TRBJ1-4,.,TRBV2,CASSRDTNEKLFF,TGTGCCAGCAGTCGGGACACCAATGAAAAACTGTTTTTT
.,15,TRBJ1-1,.,TRBV28,CASSLPWGARTEAFF,TGTGCCAGCAGTTTACCGTGGGGGGCGAGAACTGAAGCTTTCTTT
.,14,TRBJ2-7,TRBD1,TRBV6-5,CASSKNRGPYEQYF,TGTGCCAGCAGTAAAAACAGGGGGCCCTACGAGCAGTACTTC
.,15,TRBJ2-7,TRBD2,TRBV27,CASSRGLAGVVEQYF,TGTGCCAGCAGTCGAGGACTAGCGGGAGTAGTCGAGCAGTACTTC
.,13,TRBJ2-2,.,TRBV25-1,CASSISNTGELFF,TGTGCCAGTTCCATTTCGAACACCGGGGAGCTGTTTTTT
.,13,TRBJ2-7,TRBD2,TRBV28,CASRQLAGVRQYF,TGTGCCAGCAGACAACTAGCGGGAGTTCGGCAGTACTTC
.,14,TRBJ2-2,.,TRBV5-4,CASSLGLNTGELFF,TGTGCCAGCAGCTTGGGACTGAACACCGGGGAGCTGTTTTTT
.,15,TRBJ2-5,TRBD1,TRBV2,CASSDRQGKGETQYF,TGTGCCAGCAGTGATAGACAGGGGAAGGGAGAGACCCAGTACTTC
few,15,TRBJ1-5,TRBD1,TRBV27,CASSPRGGRNQPQHF,TGTGCCAGCAGTCCGCGAGGGGGCAGGAATCAGCCCCAGCATTTT
.,18,TRBJ2-1,.,TRBV27,CASSSGRQMGGSYNEQFF,TGTGCCAGCAGTTCCGGGCGGCAGATGGGAGGTTCCTACAATGAGCAGTTCTTC
.,16,TRBJ2-2,.,TRBV5-1,CASSLVAGHNTGELFF,TGCGCCAGCAGCTTGGTGGCGGGACACAACACCGGGGAGCTGTTTTTT
.,13,TRBJ1-2,.,TRBV19,CASQIPGVRGYTF,TGTGCCAGCCAAATCCCGGGGGTCCGTGGCTACACCTTC
once,16,TRBJ1-3,.,TRBV18,CASSPPGQSSGNTIYF,TGTGCCAGCTCACCACCAGGCCAAAGCTCTGGAAACACCATATATTTT
.,11,TRBJ2-7,.,TRBV28,CASTYSDEQYF,TGTGCCAGCACGTATTCCGACGAGCAGTACTTC
.,15,TRBJ1-2,.,TRBV28,CASSLIRGTNYGYTF,TGTGCCAGCAGTTTGATCAGGGGAACTAACTATGGCTACACCTTC
.,17,TRBJ2-2,TRBD2,TRBV11-3,CASSFSVAGGGTGELFF,TGTGCCAGCAGCTTTTCTGTGGCGGGAGGAGGTACCGGGGAGCTGTTTTTT
.,18,TRBJ2-5,TRBD2,TRBV4-2,CASSQGTGTSDRPETQYF,TGTGCCAGCAGCCAAGGCACCGGGACTAGCGATCGTCCAGAGACCCAGTACTTC
.,13,TRBJ1-4,TRBD1,TRBV6-5,CASSTLEWDRLFF,TGTGCCAGCAGTACGCTGGAGTGGGACAGGCTGTTTTTT
.,15,TRBJ1-4,TRBD1,TRBV7-8,CASCEETGKNEKLFF,TGTGCCAGCTGCGAAGAGACAGGGAAAAACGAAAAACTGTTTTTT
once,12,TRBJ2-7,.,TRBV30,CAWTDRVTEQYF,TGTGCCTGGACTGACAGAGTAACGGAGCAGTACTTC
.,18,TRBJ2-1,.,TRBV5-6,CASSFGGLRNREDNEQFF,TGTGCCAGCAGCTTCGGAGGCCTTAGGAACAGGGAGGACAATGAGCAGTTCTTC
.,15,TRBJ1-4,.,TRBV4-3,CASSQDLGAGEKLFF,TGCGCCAGCAGCCAAGATCTCGGGGCCGGGGAAAAACTGTTTTTT